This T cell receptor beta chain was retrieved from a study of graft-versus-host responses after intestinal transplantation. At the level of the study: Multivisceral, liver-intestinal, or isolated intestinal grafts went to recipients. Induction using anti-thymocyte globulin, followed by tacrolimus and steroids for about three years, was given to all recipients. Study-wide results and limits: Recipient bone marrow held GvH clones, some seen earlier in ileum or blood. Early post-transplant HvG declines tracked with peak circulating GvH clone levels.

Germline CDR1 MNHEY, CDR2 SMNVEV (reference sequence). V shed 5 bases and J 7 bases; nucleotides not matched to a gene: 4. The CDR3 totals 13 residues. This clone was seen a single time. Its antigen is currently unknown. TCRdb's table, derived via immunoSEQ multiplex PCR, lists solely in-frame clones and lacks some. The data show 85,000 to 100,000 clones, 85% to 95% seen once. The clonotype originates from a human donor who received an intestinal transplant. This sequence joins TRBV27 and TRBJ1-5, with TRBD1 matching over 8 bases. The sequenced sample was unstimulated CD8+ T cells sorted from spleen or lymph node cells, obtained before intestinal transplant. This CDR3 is CASSQGAGQPQHF. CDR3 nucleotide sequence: TGTGCCAGCAGTCAGGGGGCAGGACAGCCCCAGCATTTT.